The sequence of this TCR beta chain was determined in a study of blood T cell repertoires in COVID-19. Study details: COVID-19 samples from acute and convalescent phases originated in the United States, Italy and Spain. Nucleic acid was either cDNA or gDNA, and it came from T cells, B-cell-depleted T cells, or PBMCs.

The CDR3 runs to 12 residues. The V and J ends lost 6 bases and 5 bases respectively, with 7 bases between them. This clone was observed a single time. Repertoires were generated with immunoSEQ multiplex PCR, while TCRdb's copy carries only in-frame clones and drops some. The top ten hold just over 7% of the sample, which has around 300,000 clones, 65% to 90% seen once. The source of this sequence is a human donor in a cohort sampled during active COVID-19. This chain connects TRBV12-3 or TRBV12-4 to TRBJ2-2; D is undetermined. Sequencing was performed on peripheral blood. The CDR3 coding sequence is TGTGCCAGCAGCCCCGGGACCGGGGAGCTGTTTTTT. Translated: CASSPGTGELFF.